What follows is one T cell receptor beta chain and its context. Its target antigen remains unknown. One base away there is no much larger clone; base qualities are not given. This entry comes from a study of chemoradiotherapy in HPV16-positive cancers (dated by TCRdb to between 2022 and 2023). Broadly, across the study: Candidate HPV-specific T-cell clones and common TCR motifs were defined by functional T-cell assays performed on cells from a couple of HPV16-positive patients. The study set out to ask whether T-cell immunity against the HPV oncoproteins E6 and E7 changes over the course of chemoradiotherapy and whether that immunity affects survival. The candidate HPV-specific TCRs and motifs were then tracked in TCR repertoires from roughly 86 patients with HPV-related cancers. Findings and caveats that apply to the study as a whole: Expansion of candidate HPV-specific clones and E7-related TCR motifs was observed in the tumor microenvironment during treatment, whereas no such expansion was observed for non-HPV-specific T cells. In HPV16-positive patients, expansion of HPV-responsive T cells during chemoradiotherapy was associated with improved recurrence-free survival. The survival association was reported for HPV16-positive patients, and the functional definition of HPV-specific T cells was derived from only a couple of HPV16-positive patients.

Including the terminal cysteine and phenylalanine, the CDR3 comprises 14 residues. Left in the record is the CDR3 DNA by itself, 42 bases read in frame from the first base. CDR1 LNHDA and CDR2 SQIVND are derived from the germline V gene (reference sequence). A distance of 15 bases separates the germline ends of V and J, which lose 9 bases and 1 base respectively. Library preparation was by the immunoSEQ multiplex PCR assay. The clones in this table, taken by TCRdb from immuneACCESS, are in-frame only. Not every clone is retained; where verified, under half of the shortfall comes from an unresolved V gene, and the cause of the rest is unknown. This sample is represented by more than 20,000 clones; 87% of them were singletons. The ten largest clones take up roughly 4.3% of the sample. Repertoires were sampled repeatedly over the course of chemoradiotherapy, so clonal expansion could be followed in the tumor microenvironment.

Sequenced here: blood, sampled from a patient who underwent chemoradiotherapy. The sequence is built from TRBV19 and TRBJ1-2, with no confident D gene call. This clonotype was sampled from a human donor with HPV-associated anogenital cancer. CDR3 reads: CASRHQQLNYGYTF. The DNA reads as follows: TGTGCCAGCCGACACCAACAGCTTAACTATGGCTACACCTTC.